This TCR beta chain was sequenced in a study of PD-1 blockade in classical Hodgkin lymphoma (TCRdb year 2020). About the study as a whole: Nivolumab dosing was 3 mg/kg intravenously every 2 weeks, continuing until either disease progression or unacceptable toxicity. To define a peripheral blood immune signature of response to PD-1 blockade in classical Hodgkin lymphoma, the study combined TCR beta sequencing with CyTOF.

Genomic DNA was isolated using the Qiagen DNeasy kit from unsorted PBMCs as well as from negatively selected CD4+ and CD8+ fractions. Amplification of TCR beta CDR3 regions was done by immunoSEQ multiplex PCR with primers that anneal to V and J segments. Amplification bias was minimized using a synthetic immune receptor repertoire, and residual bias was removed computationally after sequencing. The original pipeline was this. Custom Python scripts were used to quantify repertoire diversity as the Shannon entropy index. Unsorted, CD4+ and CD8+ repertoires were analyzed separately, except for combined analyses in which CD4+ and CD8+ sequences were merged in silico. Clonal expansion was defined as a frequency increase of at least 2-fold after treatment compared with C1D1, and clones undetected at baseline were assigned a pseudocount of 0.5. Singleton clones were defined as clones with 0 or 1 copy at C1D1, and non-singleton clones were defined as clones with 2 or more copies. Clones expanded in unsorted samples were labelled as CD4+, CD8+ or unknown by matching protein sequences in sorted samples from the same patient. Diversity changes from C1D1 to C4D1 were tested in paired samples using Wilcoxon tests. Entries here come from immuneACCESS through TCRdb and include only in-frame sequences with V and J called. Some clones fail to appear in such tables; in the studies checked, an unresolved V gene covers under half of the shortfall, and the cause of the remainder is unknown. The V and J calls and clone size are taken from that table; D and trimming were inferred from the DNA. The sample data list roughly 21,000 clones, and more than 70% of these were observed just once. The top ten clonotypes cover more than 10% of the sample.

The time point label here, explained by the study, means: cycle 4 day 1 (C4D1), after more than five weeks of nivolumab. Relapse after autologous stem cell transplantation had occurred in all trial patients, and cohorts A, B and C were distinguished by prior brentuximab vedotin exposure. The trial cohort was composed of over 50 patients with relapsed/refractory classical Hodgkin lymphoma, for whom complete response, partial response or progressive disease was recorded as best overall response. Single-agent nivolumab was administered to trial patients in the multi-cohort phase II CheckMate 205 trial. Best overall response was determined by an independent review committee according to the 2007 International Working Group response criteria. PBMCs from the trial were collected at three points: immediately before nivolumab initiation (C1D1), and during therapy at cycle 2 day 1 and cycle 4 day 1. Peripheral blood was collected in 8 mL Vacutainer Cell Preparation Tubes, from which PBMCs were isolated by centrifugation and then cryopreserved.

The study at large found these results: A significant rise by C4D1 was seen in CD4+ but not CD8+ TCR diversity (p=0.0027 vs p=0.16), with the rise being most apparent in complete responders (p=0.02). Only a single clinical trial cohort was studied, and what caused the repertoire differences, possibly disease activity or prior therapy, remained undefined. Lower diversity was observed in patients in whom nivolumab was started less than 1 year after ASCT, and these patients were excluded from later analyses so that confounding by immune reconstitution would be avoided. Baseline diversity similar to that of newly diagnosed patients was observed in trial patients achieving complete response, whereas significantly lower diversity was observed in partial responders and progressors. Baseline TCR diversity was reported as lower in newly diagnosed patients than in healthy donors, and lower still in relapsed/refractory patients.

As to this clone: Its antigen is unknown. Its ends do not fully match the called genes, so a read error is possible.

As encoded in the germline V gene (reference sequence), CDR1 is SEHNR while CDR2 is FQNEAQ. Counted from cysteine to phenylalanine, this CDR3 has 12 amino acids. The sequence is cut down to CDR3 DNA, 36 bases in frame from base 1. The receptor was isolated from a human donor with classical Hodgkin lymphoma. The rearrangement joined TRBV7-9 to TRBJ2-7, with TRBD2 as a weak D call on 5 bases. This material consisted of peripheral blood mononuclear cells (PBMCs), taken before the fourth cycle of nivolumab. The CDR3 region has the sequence CASSLETGGLDF. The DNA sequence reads TGTGCCAGCAGCTTAGAAACCGGCGGACTTGACTTC.